This T cell receptor (beta chain) was documented in a study of blood T cell repertoires in COVID-19. Study background: The United States, Italy and Spain provided the acute and convalescent COVID-19 samples. PBMCs, B-cell-depleted T cells, or T cells provided the cDNA or gDNA that made up the material.

As handled by the study authors: Nucleated cell number was recorded as an estimate derived from reference gene primer amplification. Clones were read by immunoSEQ multiplex PCR, and TCRdb kept only the in-frame ones, dropping some. Clone size and the V and J calls come from that table; the DNA yielded D and trimming. Of some 18,000 clones in the sample, 85% to 90% were seen once. Trimming cost V 4 bases and J 9 bases, with 13 bases left between them. The CDR3 extends over 14 amino acids. The germline V gene has CDR1 SEHNR and CDR2 FQNEAQ (reference sequence). This clone was seen a handful of times. The chain combines TRBV7-9 with TRBJ1-6; possibly TRBD1 for D (5 bases). The sequencing input was peripheral blood. This sequence was found in a human donor in a cohort sampled during active COVID-19. The CDR3 reads CASSSSPGGSPLHF. The CDR3 coding sequence is TGTGCCAGCAGCTCTAGTCCCGGGGGTTCACCCCTCCACTTT.